The rows below give T cell receptor beta chains drawn from one sample of a study of graft-versus-host responses after intestinal transplantation. The antigens for these receptors are not known. Clones were sequenced by immunoSEQ multiplex PCR, and TCRdb holds only the in-frame ones, with some missing. The data hold tens of thousands of clones, with roughly nine tenths observed a single time. This specimen was unstimulated CD4+ T cells sorted from spleen or lymph node cells, taken before intestinal transplant. The receptor set was obtained from a human donor who received an intestinal transplant. The CDR3 runs from the conserved cysteine through the conserved F or W. Each record gives: J gene, D gene, CDR3 length, V gene, clone size, CDR3 protein, CDR3 DNA. D genes are given only for firm matches. Clone sizes are given selectively: once, few, many, or a class where the clone is expanded.

>TRBJ1-5|NA|17|TRBV21-1|NA
CASSKTVGTGGDQPQHF
TGTGCCAGCAGCAAAACCGTCGGGACAGGGGGCGATCAGCCCCAGCATTTT
>TRBJ1-6|NA|15|TRBV18|once
CASSSAGLPNSPLHF
TGTGCCAGCTCATCTGCGGGACTCCCTAATTCACCCCTCCACTTT
>TRBJ2-7|NA|15|TRBV5-1|NA
CASSLAIGTSFSQYF
TGCGCCAGCAGCTTGGCCATCGGGACATCTTTTTCACAGTACTTC
>TRBJ1-4|NA|12|TRBV6-5|NA
CASRTGDEKLFF
TGTGCCAGCAGGACGGGGGATGAAAAACTGTTTTTT
>TRBJ1-3|NA|15|TRBV19|NA
CASSIPRYSGNTIYF
TGTGCCAGTAGTATACCCCGGTACTCTGGAAACACCATATATTTT
>TRBJ1-2|NA|15|TRBV6-6|NA
CASSTRDNEHYGYTF
TGTGCCAGCAGTACCCGGGACAACGAACACTATGGCTACACCTTC
>TRBJ2-3|NA|12|TRBV25-1|NA
CASSEFRLPQYF
TGTGCCAGCAGTGAATTCAGGCTCCCCCAATATTTT
>TRBJ1-5|TRBD1|15|TRBV5-4|NA
CASSLGTDSNQPQHF
TGTGCCAGCAGCTTAGGGACAGATAGCAATCAGCCCCAGCATTTT
>TRBJ1-5|NA|12|TRBV25-1|NA
CASSGQNQPQHF
TGTGCCAGCAGTGGACAGAATCAGCCCCAGCATTTT
>TRBJ1-4|NA|12|TRBV5-1|NA
CASSFGNEKLFF
TGCGCCAGCAGCTTCGGTAATGAAAAACTGTTTTTT
>TRBJ2-5|TRBD1|14|TRBV29-1|NA
CSVRTGSAQETQYF
TGCAGCGTGCGGACAGGGTCTGCCCAAGAGACCCAGTACTTC
>TRBJ2-7|TRBD1|13|TRBV18|NA
CASSPGQGWEQYF
TGTGCCAGCTCACCGGGACAGGGATGGGAGCAGTACTTC
>TRBJ1-1|NA|14|TRBV10-3|NA
CATLRGQGDTEAFF
TGTGCCACCTTGCGGGGCCAAGGGGACACTGAAGCTTTCTTT
>TRBJ1-5|NA|16|TRBV5-1|NA
CASSLSPIGGNQPQHF
TGCGCCAGCAGCTTAAGCCCCATCGGGGGCAATCAGCCCCAGCATTTT
>TRBJ2-7|NA|16|TRBV19|once
CASSRDGGITSYEQYF
TGTGCCAGTAGCAGGGATGGGGGGATTACTAGCTACGAGCAGTACTTC
>TRBJ2-1|TRBD2|14|TRBV5-1|NA
CASSRGLEYNEQFF
TGCGCCAGCAGCCGAGGACTAGAATACAATGAGCAGTTCTTC
>TRBJ1-1|NA|14|TRBV6-1|NA
CASSRPPGGTEAFF
TGTGCCAGCAGCCGACCCCCGGGGGGCACTGAAGCTTTCTTT
>TRBJ2-1|TRBD2|13|TRBV5-3|NA
CARRPGGYNEQFF
TGTGCCAGAAGGCCGGGGGGGTACAATGAGCAGTTCTTC
>TRBJ2-5|TRBD1|18|TRBV7-6|NA
CASSFFPGTASRKETQYF
TGTGCCAGCAGCTTTTTCCCAGGGACAGCAAGCAGGAAAGAGACCCAGTACTTC
>TRBJ1-1|TRBD1|12|TRBV6-5|NA
CASRTGYGEAFF
TGTGCCAGCAGGACAGGGTACGGTGAAGCTTTCTTT
>TRBJ2-5|NA|15|TRBV19|NA
CASSMTRTYQETQYF
TGTGCCAGTAGTATGACTAGAACTTACCAAGAGACCCAGTACTTC
>TRBJ1-1|NA|15|TRBV7-6|NA
CASTPGGRMNTEAFF
TGTGCCAGCACCCCCGGGGGAAGAATGAACACTGAAGCTTTCTTT
>TRBJ2-3|NA|13|TRBV29-1|NA
CSVEATRMGTQYF
TGCAGCGTTGAAGCGACTAGGATGGGTACGCAGTATTTT
>TRBJ2-2|TRBD1|13|TRBV9|NA
CASSRQGAGELFF
TGTGCCAGCAGCCGACAGGGAGCCGGGGAGCTGTTTTTT
>TRBJ1-2|TRBD1|13|TRBV6-5|NA
CASSPRDRYGYTF
TGTGCCAGCAGTCCCCGGGACAGATATGGCTACACCTTC
>TRBJ2-5|NA|12|TRBV18|once
CASSEGLGTQYF
TGTGCCAGCTCAGAGGGTCTTGGGACCCAGTACTTC
>TRBJ1-5|TRBD1|16|TRBV28|NA
CASRTGGTPSNQPQHF
TGTGCCAGCAGAACAGGGGGAACACCTAGCAATCAGCCCCAGCATTTT
>TRBJ1-5|TRBD1|13|TRBV5-5|NA
CASSGQDNQPQHF
TGTGCCAGCAGCGGACAGGACAATCAGCCCCAGCATTTT
>TRBJ1-1|TRBD1|10|TRBV20-1|NA
CSADRERTFF
TGCAGTGCGGACAGGGAAAGAACTTTCTTT
>TRBJ1-4|NA|13|TRBV19|NA
CASSMGPKEKLFF
TGTGCCAGTAGTATGGGCCCGAAGGAAAAACTGTTTTTT
>TRBJ1-2|NA|11|TRBV5-8|NA
CASTLTLGYTF
TGTGCCAGCACCCTAACGCTGGGCTACACCTTC
>TRBJ2-7|NA|14|TRBV5-1|once
CASSFTVFGYEQYF
TGCGCCAGCAGCTTTACAGTCTTTGGCTACGAGCAGTACTTC
>TRBJ2-4|NA|20|TRBV4-1|NA
CASSQYGDSEPMRVSNIQYF
TGCGCCAGCAGCCAGTATGGGGACTCCGAACCGATGAGGGTATCAAACATTCAGTACTTC
>TRBJ2-1|TRBD2|16|TRBV7-8|once
CASSLRLAGGPDEQFF
TGTGCCAGCAGCTTACGACTAGCGGGGGGGCCGGATGAGCAGTTCTTC
>TRBJ1-2|NA|14|TRBV9|NA
CASSVFRSGDGYTF
TGTGCCAGCAGCGTATTCCGTTCGGGAGATGGCTACACCTTC
>TRBJ2-1|TRBD2|18|TRBV7-8|NA
CASSLGPSGGVSYNEQFF
TGTGCCAGCAGCTTAGGCCCTAGCGGGGGGGTCTCCTACAATGAGCAGTTCTTC
>TRBJ2-7|NA|15|TRBV4-1|NA
CASSQVGRGSYEQYF
TGCGCCAGCAGCCAAGTCGGCAGGGGATCCTACGAGCAGTACTTC
>TRBJ2-3|TRBD2|12|TRBV6-6|once
CASSQRGGEQYF
TGTGCCAGCAGCCAGCGGGGGGGTGAGCAGTATTTT
>TRBJ2-3|TRBD2|15|TRBV10-1|NA
CASSVGGGGTDTQYF
TGCGCCAGCAGTGTTGGCGGGGGAGGCACAGATACGCAGTATTTT
>TRBJ2-2|TRBD1|18|TRBV10-3|NA
CAISATGGHASNTGELFF
TGTGCCATCAGTGCCACAGGGGGCCACGCCTCGAACACCGGGGAGCTGTTTTTT